This TCR beta chain was captured by sequencing in a study of PD-L1 blockade in urothelial cancer. As for the study in general: Bladder-origin urothelial cancer in males described about 85% of the roughly 30 patients. The median number of T cells present in blood samples was 130,000 to 150,000.

CDR3 length: 16 amino acids. Germline lookup yields CDR1 LNHDA and CDR2 SQIVND (reference sequence). V gave up 3 bases and J gave up 8 bases, with 20 bases separating them. In this sample, this clone turned up a few times. Libraries were prepared by immunoSEQ multiplex PCR; TCRdb keeps only in-frame clonotypes and omits some of them. The repertoire includes fewer than 60,000 clones, about four fifths of them detected once, and over 1% sits in the top ten. Time point of the sample: pretreatment peripheral blood. This TCR came from a middle-aged man with urothelial cancer. The specimen was PBMCs, collected around atezolizumab (anti-PD-L1) treatment. V usage is TRBV19 and J usage is TRBJ1-3; no definite D call. This CDR3 reads CASSINRDTIRDTIYF. Here the CDR3 DNA reads TGTGCCAGTAGTATCAACCGCGATACCATACGGGACACCATATATTTT.